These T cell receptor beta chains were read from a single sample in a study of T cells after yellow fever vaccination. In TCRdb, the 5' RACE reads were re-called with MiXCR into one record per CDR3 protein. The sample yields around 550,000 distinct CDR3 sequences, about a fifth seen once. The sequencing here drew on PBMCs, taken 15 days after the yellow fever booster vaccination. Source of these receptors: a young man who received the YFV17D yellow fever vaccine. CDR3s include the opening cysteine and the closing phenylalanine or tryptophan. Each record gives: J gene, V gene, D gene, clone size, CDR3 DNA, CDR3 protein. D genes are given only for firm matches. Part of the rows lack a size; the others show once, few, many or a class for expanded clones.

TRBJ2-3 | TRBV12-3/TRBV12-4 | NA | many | TGTGCCAGCAGCACCCTGTCCCGGGGGTTCCCAGATACGCAGTATTTT | CASSTLSRGFPDTQYF
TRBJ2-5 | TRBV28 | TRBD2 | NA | TGTGCCAGCAGCCAACTAGCGGGGACCCAAGAGACCCAGTACTTC | CASSQLAGTQETQYF
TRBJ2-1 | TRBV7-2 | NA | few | TGTGCCAGCAGCCCCGCCCGGGACTTAGGTCAGTTCTTC | CASSPARDLGQFF
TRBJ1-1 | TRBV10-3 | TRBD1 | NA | TGTGCCATCAGTCCGGGACAGAAAAAATACCTGAACACTGAAGCTTTCTTT | CAISPGQKKYLNTEAFF
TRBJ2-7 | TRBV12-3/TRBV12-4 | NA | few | TGTGCCAGCAGTTTTCAGGCGGGTAGCTCCTACGAGCAGTACTTC | CASSFQAGSSYEQYF
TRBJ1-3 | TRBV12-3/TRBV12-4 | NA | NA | TGTGCCAGCAGTTTCTCGGCCATTGGAAACACCATATATTTT | CASSFSAIGNTIYF
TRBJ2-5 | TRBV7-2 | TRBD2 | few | TGTGCCAGCAGCTTAGCGCGAGCGGGAGGCCAAGAGACCCAGTACTTC | CASSLARAGGQETQYF
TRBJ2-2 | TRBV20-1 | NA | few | TGCAGTGCTATCAGGGCAGGTCGAGACACCGGGGAGCTGTTTTTT | CSAIRAGRDTGELFF
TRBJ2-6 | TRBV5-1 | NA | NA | TGCGCCAGCGGCTCCGGGACACAACCCTCTGGGGCCAACGTCCTGACTTTC | CASGSGTQPSGANVLTF
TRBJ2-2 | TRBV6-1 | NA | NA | TGTGCCAGCACCCCCGACAGGTCGCCTACCGGGGAGCTGTTTTTT | CASTPDRSPTGELFF
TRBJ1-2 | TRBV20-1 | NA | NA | TGCAGTGCTATGTACGGCTACACCTTC | CSAMYGYTF
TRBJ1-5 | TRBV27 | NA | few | TGTGCCAGCAGTTCAGGGATCGGTCAGCCCCAGCATTTT | CASSSGIGQPQHF
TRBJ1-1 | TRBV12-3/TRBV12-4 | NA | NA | TGTGCCAGCACCCAACGCGCAGCGTTGAACACTGAAGCTTTCTTT | CASTQRAALNTEAFF
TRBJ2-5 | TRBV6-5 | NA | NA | TGTGCCAGCAGTTTTGGAGGGAGGCTCCAAGAGACCCAGTACTTC | CASSFGGRLQETQYF
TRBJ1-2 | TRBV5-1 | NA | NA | TGCGCCAGCAGCTTGGCCGGGGTAAACTATGGCTACACCTTC | CASSLAGVNYGYTF
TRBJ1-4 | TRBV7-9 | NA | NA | TGTGCCAGCAGCTTACCCCAGGCCTCTAATGAAAAACTGTTTTTT | CASSLPQASNEKLFF
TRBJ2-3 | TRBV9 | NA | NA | TGTGCCAGCAGCGTCCGACTAGATTTGGCAGATACGCAGTATTTT | CASSVRLDLADTQYF
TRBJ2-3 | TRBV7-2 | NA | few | TGTGCCAGCAGCTTAGGTTTACTAGATTTCATAGATACGCAGTATTTT | CASSLGLLDFIDTQYF
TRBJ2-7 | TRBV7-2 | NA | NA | TGTGCCAGCAAACGCCTCGGAGAACAGCTTCTAAACGAGCAGTACTTC | CASKRLGEQLLNEQYF
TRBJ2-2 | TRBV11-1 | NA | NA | TGTGCCAGCAGCTTTATTGGGAACACCGGGGAGCTGTTTTTT | CASSFIGNTGELFF
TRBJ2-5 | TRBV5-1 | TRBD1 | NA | TGCGCCAGCAGCTCACGACAGGGGAACGAGGAAGAGACCCAGTACTTC | CASSSRQGNEEETQYF
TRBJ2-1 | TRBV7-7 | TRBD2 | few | TGTGCTAGCAGGCCCACCGCACTAGCGGGATTAGTCAATGAGCAGTTCTTC | CASRPTALAGLVNEQFF
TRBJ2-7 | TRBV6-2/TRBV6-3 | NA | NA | TGTGCCAGCAGAAGGGGACCCTACTACGAGCAGTACTTC | CASRRGPYYEQYF
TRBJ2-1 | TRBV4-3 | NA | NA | TGCGCCAGCGGGTCATCGAGGGGAAGTCAGTTCTTC | CASGSSRGSQFF
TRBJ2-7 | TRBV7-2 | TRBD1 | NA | TGTGCCAGCAGCTTAACCGCGGGACAGGGCTCCTACGAGCAGTACTTC | CASSLTAGQGSYEQYF
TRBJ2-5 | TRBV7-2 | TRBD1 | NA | TGTGCCAGCAGCTTAGCCCCGACAGGGCGGGCAGAGACCCAGTACTTC | CASSLAPTGRAETQYF
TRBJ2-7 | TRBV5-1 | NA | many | TGCGCCAGCAGACCACCGACAGGCCTTGGCCCCTACGAGCAGTACTTC | CASRPPTGLGPYEQYF
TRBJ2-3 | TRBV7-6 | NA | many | TGTGCCAGCAGCTGCAGACGGCCCCGACGAGTTGGGCAGTATTTT | CASSCRRPRRVGQYF
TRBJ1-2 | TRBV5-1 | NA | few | TGCGCCAGCAGCTTGGCTCAGGGGACCTATGGCTACACCTTC | CASSLAQGTYGYTF
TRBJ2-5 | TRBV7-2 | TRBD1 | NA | TGTGCCAGCAGCCGACAGGGCCTCCTCGGGGAGACCCAGTACTTC | CASSRQGLLGETQYF
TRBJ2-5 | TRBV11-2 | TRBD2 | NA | TGTGCCAGCAGCACTAGCGGCCAAGAGACCCAGTACTTC | CASSTSGQETQYF
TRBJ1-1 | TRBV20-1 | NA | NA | TGCAGTGCTGGAGGTAAGGAAGCTTTCTTT | CSAGGKEAFF
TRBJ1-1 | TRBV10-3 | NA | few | TGTGCCATCAGTGAAAAAGGAAAAGCTTTCTTT | CAISEKGKAFF
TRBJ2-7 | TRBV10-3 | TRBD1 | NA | TGTGCCATCAGTGACGGACAGGGCTACGAGCAGTACTTC | CAISDGQGYEQYF
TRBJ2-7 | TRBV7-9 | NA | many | TGTGCCAGCAGCTTAGTATCCGAATACGAGCAGTACTTC | CASSLVSEYEQYF